These 28 T cell receptor beta chains were all obtained from the same sample, sequenced in a study of cytomegalovirus exposure and HLA in healthy donors. PCR amplification relied on 60 Vbeta primers (plus 13 Jbeta primers). The table came from immunoSEQ multiplex PCR; TCRdb's copy has only in-frame clones and leaves some out. The repertoire holds 150,000 to 200,000 clones, with around 81% as singletons. Sequencing was performed on PBMCs. These receptors were obtained from a woman in her 30s in good health and CMV-seronegative.

V usage is TRBV29-1 and J usage is TRBJ1-2; unclear D gene. The CDR3 length is 13 residues. Germline-derived CDR1 and CDR2 are SQVTM and ANQGSEA. V was shortened by 6 bases and J by 8 bases, with 19 bases between the two germline ends. CDR3 residues: CSVPNNEGRGYTF. Written as DNA, the CDR3 is TGCAGCGTGCCAAATAACGAGGGCCGCGGCTACACCTTC.

This clone has more than one count but fewer than ten. This chain joins TRBV5-1 and TRBJ2-2; a possible D gene is TRBD2 (5 bases). The germline V gene has CDR1 SGHRS and CDR2 YFSETQ. The CDR3 totals 16 residues. V shed 4 bases and J shed 0 bases, with 13 bases lying between them. The CDR3, as DNA: TGCGCCAGCAGCACCCTGAGAGCGGCGAACACCGGGGAGCTGTTTTTT. Protein: CASSTLRAANTGELFF. Based on the CDR3 plus reference TRBV5-1 and TRBJ2-2, the full variable domain is KAGVTQTPRYLIKTRGQQVTLSCSPISGHRSVSWYQQTPGQGLQFLFEYFSETQRNKGNFPGRFSGRQFSNSRSEMNVSTLELGDSALYLCASSTLRAANTGELFFGEGSRLTVL.

The V and J genes are TRBV5-4 and TRBJ2-2, with 9 positions matching TRBD1. Germline V gives CDR1 SGHNT, CDR2 YYREEE (reference sequence). The CDR3 covers 18 residues. V shed 4 bases, J shed 0 bases, and the junction held 10 bases outside the gene matches. The CDR3 is CASSTTGGANANTGELFF. CDR3 coding DNA: TGTGCCAGCAGCACCACAGGGGGCGCAAATGCGAACACCGGGGAGCTGTTTTTT.

Only a few counts were recorded for this clone. CDR3 nucleotides: TGTGCCAGCAGCTCCGACAGGGGGTCAGATACGCAGTATTTT. This sequence encodes CASSSDRGSDTQYF. The genes are TRBV7-3 and TRBJ2-3; 9 bases align to TRBD1. Per germline, CDR1 SGHTA and CDR2 FQGTGA. The trim removed 4 bases at V and 4 bases at J, leaving 3 bases unmatched. The CDR3 runs to 14 residues.

V gene TRBV4-3 combines with J gene TRBJ2-1, with a tentative D call TRBD2 (5 bases). Germline lookup yields CDR1 LGHNA and CDR2 YSLEER. CDR3 length: 16 residues. V lost 4 bases, J lost 0 bases, and 13 bases lay in between. The CDR3 loop reads CASSRARTSSYNEQFF. CDR3 coding DNA: TGCGCCAGCAGCCGTGCCAGGACTTCCTCCTACAATGAGCAGTTCTTC.

The rearrangement links TRBV4-2 to TRBJ2-7; a weak D match, TRBD2 (6 bases). The CDR3 contains 16 residues. V was cut by 1 base and J by 4 bases, with 17 bases left in between. Per germline, CDR1 LGHNA and CDR2 YNFKEQ. In DNA, the CDR3 is TGTGCCAGCAGCCAAGCCGGGATAGCGGAGGGTTACGAGCAGTACTTC. Its translation: CASSQAGIAEGYEQYF.

The rearrangement joins TRBV7-3 to TRBJ2-3, with TRBD2 identical over 9 bases. After removal of 5 bases from V and 2 bases from J, the junction contained 8 bases not matched to a gene. The CDR3 sequence is 16 residues long. In germline, CDR1 is SGHTA, CDR2 FQGTGA. Here the CDR3 DNA reads TGTGCCAGCAGCCCCGGGCTAGCGGGATTCACAGATACGCAGTATTTT. It yields the protein CASSPGLAGFTDTQYF.

V is TRBV6-5 and J is TRBJ1-1; TRBD1 is a possible D gene (5 bases). The CDR3 totals 16 residues. Germline CDR1 reads MNHEY; CDR2 reads SVGAGI. Trimming shortened V by 2 bases and J by 0 bases, and 13 bases separated the two germline ends. In DNA form, the CDR3 reads TGTGCCAGCAGTTACAGGGGAGGGGACCTGAACACTGAAGCTTTCTTT. Amino acid sequence: CASSYRGGDLNTEAFF.

This rearrangement joins TRBV29-1 to TRBJ1-1; 11 bases align to TRBD1. The CDR3 sequence is 15 residues long. The junction had 13 bases not matched to a gene; V was cut back by 8 bases and J by 5 bases. Germline values: CDR1 SQVTM, CDR2 ANQGSEA. The CDR3 sequence: CSSRTGGAGWTEAFF. CDR3 DNA: TGCAGCAGTAGGACAGGGGGCGCCGGATGGACTGAAGCTTTCTTT.

This clone was observed a single time. The V gene is TRBV28, the J gene TRBJ2-1; 8 bases fit TRBD2. Germline trimming cut 7 bases from V and 4 bases from J; bases unmatched to any gene: 6. Germline-derived CDR1 and CDR2 are MDHEN and SYDVKM. This CDR3 spans 14 amino acids. The CDR3 is CASNERGLYNEQFF. The CDR3 bases are TGTGCCAGCAACGAGCGGGGGTTGTACAATGAGCAGTTCTTC.

J is TRBJ2-5 and V is TRBV11-2, with TRBD1 identical over 7 bases. This CDR3 has 16 amino acids. Germline V gene sequence: CDR1 SGHAT, CDR2 FQNNGV. V lost 5 bases, J lost 4 bases, and 13 bases stayed unmatched. DNA for the CDR3: TGTGCCAGCAGCCCTCGGAAGGGGGCGCGTGGAGAGACCCAGTACTTC. Amino acid sequence: CASSPRKGARGETQYF.

This chain uses TRBV28 with TRBJ1-5; 10 nucleotides match TRBD1. Per germline, CDR1 MDHEN and CDR2 SYDVKM. With V trimmed by 5 bases and J by 1 base, 5 bases remained unmatched. This CDR3 is 16 amino acids long. The CDR3 spells CASSPTGGASNQPQHF. As DNA, the CDR3 is TGTGCCAGCAGTCCGACAGGGGGCGCAAGCAATCAGCCCCAGCATTTT. Full variable domain (missing parts from reference TRBV28 and TRBJ1-5): DVKVTQSSRYLVKRTGEKVFLECVQDMDHENMFWYRQDPGLGLRLIYFSYDVKMKEKGDIPEGYSVSREKKERFSLILESASTNQTSMYLCASSPTGGASNQPQHFGDGTRLSIL.

The CDR3 nucleotides are TGTGCCAGCAGCCCAACGGGACTAGCGGGAGTGCGGCAAGAGACCCAGTACTTC. Protein product: CASSPTGLAGVRQETQYF. This chain connects TRBV5-5 to TRBJ2-5, with TRBD2 matching 14 bases. The CDR3 contains 18 residues. The V segment lost 4 bases and the J segment 2 bases; nucleotides outside the gene matches: 10. Germline values: CDR1 SGHKS, CDR2 YYEKEE (reference sequence).

The chain recombines TRBV7-2 with TRBJ2-1, with 9 bases matching TRBD2. V was pared by 1 base and J by 5 bases, with 3 bases of the junction left unmatched. The CDR3 loop spans 15 amino acids. In germline, CDR1 is SGHTA, CDR2 FQGNSA. For the CDR3, the DNA is TGTGCCAGCAGCTTAGTAGCGGGAGTAAACAATGAGCAGTTCTTC. Protein product: CASSLVAGVNNEQFF.

This chain joins TRBV13 and TRBJ2-5; 10 bases fit TRBD1. CDR1 PRHDT and CDR2 FYEKMQ come from the germline V gene (reference sequence). There are 16 residues in the CDR3. V was clipped by 5 bases and J by 0 bases; unmatched bases: 6. The CDR3 reads CASSTRQGADQETQYF. CDR3 nucleotide sequence: TGTGCCAGCAGCACCCGACAGGGGGCGGACCAAGAGACCCAGTACTTC.

In DNA, the CDR3 is TGCGCCAGCAGCCCTCAGGGAGGGGCGACCTCCTACGAGCAGTACTTC. This codes for CASSPQGGATSYEQYF. V is TRBV5-1 and J is TRBJ2-7, with 7 nucleotides matching TRBD2. The V gene's germline CDR1 is SGHRS and CDR2 YFSETQ. CDR3 size: 16 residues. The J segment lost 0 bases and the V segment lost 4 bases, leaving 10 bases of the junction unmatched.

This clone has more than one count but fewer than ten. The rearrangement uses TRBV6-5 and TRBJ2-7; 10 bases fit TRBD2. The CDR3 covers 15 residues. The V segment lost 2 bases and the J segment 6 bases; nucleotides outside the gene matches: 7. CDR1 is MNHEY, CDR2 SVGAGI, per germline. CDR3 bases: TGTGCCAGCAGTTACAACAGCGGGAGGGCAGGCGAGCAGTACTTC. It translates to CASSYNSGRAGEQYF.

As for this clone: Different DNA sequences within this sample yield the same CDR3. J is TRBJ1-5 and V is TRBV4-2; 7 bases agree with TRBD1. J lost 5 bases, V lost 1 base, and 5 bases had no gene match. CDR1 is LGHNA and CDR2 is YNFKEQ in the germline V gene. This CDR3 spans 15 amino acids. Here the CDR3 DNA reads TGTGCCAGCAGCCAAGCTGAGCAGGGGGATCAGCCCCAGCATTTT. It specifies CASSQAEQGDQPQHF.

The V and J genes are TRBV21-1 and TRBJ2-3; the table's D call, TRBD1, has no DNA check behind it. TRBV21-1 is noted as a pseudogene. The CDR3 is 16 residues long. This CDR3 is CARAGGDRGYTDTQYF. CDR3 in DNA: TGTGCCAGGGCCGGGGGGGACAGGGGTTACACAGATACGCAGTATTTT.

The sample holds one count of this clone. The chain couples TRBV28 to TRBJ1-5, with TRBD1 matching over 7 bases. Germline V gives CDR1 MDHEN, CDR2 SYDVKM. The length of the CDR3 is 14 residues. The J segment lost 6 bases and the V segment lost 1 base, leaving 3 bases of the junction unmatched. DNA of the CDR3: TGTGCCAGCAGTTTATCAGGGGGGTTTCAGCCCCAGCATTTT. It specifies CASSLSGGFQPQHF.

The V and J genes are TRBV27 and TRBJ2-1; 12 bases line up with TRBD2. Germline V lookup: CDR1 MNHEY, CDR2 SMNVEV (reference sequence). The length of the CDR3 is 15 residues. V shed 2 bases and J 6 bases; nucleotides not matched to a gene: 2. Here the CDR3 reads CASSLLAGGPNEQFF. For the CDR3, the DNA is TGTGCCAGCAGTTTACTAGCGGGGGGGCCCAATGAGCAGTTCTTC.

The table lists this clone with a few counts. The J gene is TRBJ1-3, the V gene TRBV4-3; the D gene is possibly TRBD1 (6 bases). This CDR3 spans 15 amino acids. Trimming left V 0 bases short and J 3 bases short, with 9 bases between. In germline, CDR1 is LGHNA, CDR2 YSLEER. CDR3 amino acids: CASSQDGGRGNTIYF. The CDR3 region has the DNA TGCGCCAGCAGCCAAGACGGGGGGCGTGGAAACACCATATATTTT.

This chain links TRBV9 with TRBJ2-1, with 9 bases identical to TRBD2. Looked up from germline, CDR1 is SGDLS and CDR2 is YYNGEE. V shed 0 bases and J 4 bases; nucleotides not matched to a gene: 5. The CDR3 covers 16 residues. CDR3 region: CASSVEGGGAYNEQFF. The CDR3 coding sequence is TGTGCCAGCAGCGTAGAAGGCGGGGGGGCTTACAATGAGCAGTTCTTC.

This clone was counted a few times. The chain uses TRBV7-2 and TRBJ1-1; 7 positions agree with TRBD1. This CDR3 has 12 amino acids. CDR1 SGHTA and CDR2 FQGNSA come from the germline V gene. V gave up 5 bases and J gave up 4 bases; unmatched junction bases: 1. As DNA, the CDR3 is TGTGCCAGCAGCGACAGGGTCACTGAAGCTTTCTTT. It is translated as CASSDRVTEAFF.

The chain links TRBV7-8 to TRBJ2-7, with 9 positions matching TRBD1. The CDR3 length is 13 residues. CDR1 SGHVS and CDR2 FQNEAQ come from the germline V gene. After removal of 5 bases from V and 5 bases from J, the junction contained 4 bases not matched to a gene. The CDR3 DNA reads TGTGCCAGCAGCCCACAGGGGGCTGACGAGCAGTACTTC. It yields the protein CASSPQGADEQYF. Filled out from reference TRBV7-8 and TRBJ2-7, the complete variable domain reads GAGVSQSPRYKVAKRGQDVALRCDPISGHVSLFWYQQALGQGPEFLTYFQNEAQLDKSGLPSDRFFAERPEGSVSTLKIQRTQQEDSAVYLCASSPQGADEQYFGPGTRLTVT.

The chain links TRBV11-3 to TRBJ2-1, with D possibly being TRBD2 (7 bases). This CDR3 comprises 14 residues. Germline CDR1 and CDR2: SGHNT and YENEEA. With 1 base removed from V and 12 bases from J, the gap between germline ends came to 16 bases. The CDR3 loop is CASSLGGGPKGQFF. The DNA for the CDR3 is TGTGCCAGCAGCTTAGGGGGGGGCCCTAAGGGGCAGTTCTTC.

The chain has TRBV6-1 and TRBJ2-5, with 11 bases aligning to TRBD2. Germline CDR1 MNHNS, CDR2 SASEGT. The CDR3 covers 15 residues. With V trimmed by 7 bases and J by 5 bases, 9 bases remained unmatched. In DNA form, the CDR3 reads TGTGCCAGCACGACTAGCGGGGCGGGCGAGGAGACCCAGTACTTC. Protein product: CASTTSGAGEETQYF.

V and J are TRBV5-4 and TRBJ2-7; possibly TRBD2 for D (7 bases). V lost 4 bases, J lost 4 bases, and 15 bases lay in between. Germline V gene lookup returns CDR1 SGHNT and CDR2 YYREEE (reference sequence). This CDR3 comprises 14 residues. For the CDR3, the DNA is TGTGCCAGCAGCCGAAAGGGGGGGGGATACGAGCAGTACTTC. Encoded protein: CASSRKGGGYEQYF.